This T cell receptor (beta chain) was captured by sequencing in a study of shared clonotypes between healthy human individuals. General study results and limits: On the whole, naive subsets had larger estimated richness than memory subsets had. Specimens sampled were limited to blood, with tissue repertoires likely differing.

The donors, all of them Caucasian adults, lived in Nashville, Tennessee. Germline V lookup: CDR1 GTSNPN, CDR2 SVGIG (reference sequence). V dropped 4 bases and J dropped 6; count of bases not matched to a gene: 7. This CDR3 region has 13 residues. Here immunoSEQ multiplex PCR was the method, and the copy in TCRdb shows in-frame clones only, minus some. The sample contains roughly 2 million clones, approximately 94% of which appear only once. Turning to this clone: Its target is unknown.

This TCR derives from a man in his late teens or twenties in good health. Input material: naive CD4+ T cells sorted from blood. The sample's subset: CD45RA+ positively selected. The chain employs TRBV30 and TRBJ2-5; 8 bases are a match to TRBD2. The CDR3 DNA follows: TGTGCCTGGAATAGCGGGATTGGGAAGACCCAGTACTTC. Protein product: CAWNSGIGKTQYF. The whole variable domain, filled in from reference TRBV30 and TRBJ2-5, reads SQTIHQWPATLVQPVGSPLSLECTVEGTSNPNLYWYRQAAGRGLQLLFYSVGIGQISSEVPQNLSASRPQDRQFILSSKKLLLSDSGFYLCAWNSGIGKTQYFGPGTRLLVL.